A selection of T cell receptor beta chains follows, all from one sample in a study of blood T cell repertoires in COVID-19. Clones were sequenced by immunoSEQ multiplex PCR, and TCRdb holds only the in-frame ones, with some missing. The repertoire holds about 99,000 clones, with more than 70% as singletons. Sequenced sample: peripheral blood. The receptors originated from a woman in her sixties or seventies in a cohort sampled during active or convalescent COVID-19. The CDR3 runs from the conserved cysteine through the conserved F or W.

V gene	J gene	CDR3 length	CDR3 protein
TRBV5-5	TRBJ1-2	15	CASSPSSGTLYGYTF
TRBV6-5	TRBJ1-2	16	CASSYRGTGVNYGYTF
TRBV3-1/TRBV3-2	TRBJ2-1	13	CASSGRARHEQFF
TRBV10-3	TRBJ2-2	16	CAISDTRDRGTGELFF
TRBV5-1	TRBJ2-7	13	CASSLEDRGGQYF
TRBV5-1	TRBJ2-2	14	CASSFAGRPEELFF
TRBV2	TRBJ1-5	14	CASSVSGINQPQHF
TRBV7-9	TRBJ1-3	18	CASSSTAGLDGPGNTIYF
TRBV28	TRBJ2-7	16	CASTWEGAGIVDEQYF
TRBV5-6	TRBJ1-4	16	CASSSGGEVFNEKLFF
TRBV2	TRBJ1-5	13	CASRRQPNQPQHF
TRBV5-4	TRBJ2-1	11	CASSLGQEQFF
TRBV10-1	TRBJ1-1	13	CASSEHRDAEAFF
TRBV19	TRBJ1-1	12	CASSMGAPEAFF
TRBV13	TRBJ2-1	15	CASSSTSGWGGEQFF
TRBV5-1	TRBJ2-7	16	CASSRGEGLTSYEQYF
TRBV25-1	TRBJ1-2	17	CASSDPPGQGGNYGYTF
TRBV6-5	TRBJ1-2	13	CASSPETGGGYTF
TRBV6-6	TRBJ1-5	15	CASRRGQGGNQPQHF
TRBV6-5	TRBJ1-1	13	CASSLRDRGKAFF
TRBV7-2	TRBJ1-1	15	CASSLDGQGITEAFF
TRBV3-1/TRBV3-2	TRBJ2-1	15	CASSQERLVSDEQFF
TRBV5-6	TRBJ2-2	17	CASRLMRGRRGPGELFF
TRBV3-1/TRBV3-2	TRBJ2-7	13	CATQVSGSYEQYF
TRBV9	TRBJ1-6	18	CASSGRTGSYPNNSPLHF
TRBV3-1/TRBV3-2	TRBJ2-5	13	CATLGLGAKTQYF
TRBV4-1	TRBJ1-5	16	CASSQVGQGRYQPQHF
TRBV7-9	TRBJ2-3	16	CASSFLQRALTDTQYF
TRBV19	TRBJ2-1	13	CASSTRSSSQQFF
TRBV19	TRBJ2-2	13	CASSMFYTGELFF
TRBV6-4	TRBJ2-3	14	CASSDGGDSDTQYF